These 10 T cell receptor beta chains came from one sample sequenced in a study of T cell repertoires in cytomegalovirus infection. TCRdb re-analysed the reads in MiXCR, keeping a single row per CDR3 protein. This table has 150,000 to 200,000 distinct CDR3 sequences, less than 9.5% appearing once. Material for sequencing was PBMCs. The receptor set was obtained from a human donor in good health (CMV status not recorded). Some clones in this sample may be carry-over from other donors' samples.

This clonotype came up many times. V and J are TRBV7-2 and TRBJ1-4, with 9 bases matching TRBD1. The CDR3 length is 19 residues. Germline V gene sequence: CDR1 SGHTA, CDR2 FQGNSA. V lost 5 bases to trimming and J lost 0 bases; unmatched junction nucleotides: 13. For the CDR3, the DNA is TGTGCCAGCAGCCCCTGGGGGGGGACAGGGATTGCAACTAATGAAAAACTGTTTTTT. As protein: CASSPWGGTGIATNEKLFF.

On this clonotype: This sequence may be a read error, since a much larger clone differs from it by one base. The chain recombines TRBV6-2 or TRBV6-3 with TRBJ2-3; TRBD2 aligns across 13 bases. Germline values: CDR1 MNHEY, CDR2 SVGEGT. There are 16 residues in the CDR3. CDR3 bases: TGTCCCAGCAGTTACAGGACTAGCGGGAGCATAAATACGCAGTATTTT. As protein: CPSSYRTSGSINTQYF.

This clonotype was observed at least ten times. The CDR3: CASSPPRGRYGYTF. The CDR3 DNA reads as TGTGCCAGCAGCCCCCCCCGGGGCCGCTATGGCTACACCTTC. The chain uses TRBV7-2 and TRBJ1-2; weak D call: TRBD1 (5 bases). Germline values: CDR1 SGHTA, CDR2 FQGNSA. This CDR3 has 14 residues. Deletions cut 5 bases from V and 4 bases from J, with 14 bases between.

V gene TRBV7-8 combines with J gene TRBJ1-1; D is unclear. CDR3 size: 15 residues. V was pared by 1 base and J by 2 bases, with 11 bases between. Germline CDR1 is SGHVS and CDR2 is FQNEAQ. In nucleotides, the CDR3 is TGTGCCAGCAGCTTAGAGTATACGGTTAACACTGAAGCTTTCTTT. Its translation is CASSLEYTVNTEAFF.

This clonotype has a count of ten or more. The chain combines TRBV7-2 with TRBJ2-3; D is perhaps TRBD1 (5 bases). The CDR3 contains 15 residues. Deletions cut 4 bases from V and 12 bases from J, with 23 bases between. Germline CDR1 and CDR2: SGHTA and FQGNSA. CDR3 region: CASSSTRTTVTLQYF. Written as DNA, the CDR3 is TGTGCCAGCAGCTCCACCCGGACAACGGTCACATTACAGTATTTT.

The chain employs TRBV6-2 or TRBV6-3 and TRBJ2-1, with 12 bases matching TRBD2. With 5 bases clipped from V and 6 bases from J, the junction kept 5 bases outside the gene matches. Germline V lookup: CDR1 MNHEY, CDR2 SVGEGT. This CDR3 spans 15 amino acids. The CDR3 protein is CASSTGLAGPNEQFF. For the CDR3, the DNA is TGTGCCAGCAGTACCGGACTAGCGGGGCCCAATGAGCAGTTCTTC.

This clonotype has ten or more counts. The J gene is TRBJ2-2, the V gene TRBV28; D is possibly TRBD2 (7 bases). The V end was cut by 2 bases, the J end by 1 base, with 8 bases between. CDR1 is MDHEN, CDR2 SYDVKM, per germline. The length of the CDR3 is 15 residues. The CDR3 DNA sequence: TGTGCCAGCAGTTTAAGGGGGGGGAACACCGGGGAGCTGTTTTTT. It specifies CASSLRGGNTGELFF. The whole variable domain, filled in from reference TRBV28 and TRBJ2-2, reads DVKVTQSSRYLVKRTGEKVFLECVQDMDHENMFWYRQDPGLGLRLIYFSYDVKMKEKGDIPEGYSVSREKKERFSLILESASTNQTSMYLCASSLRGGNTGELFFGEGSRLTVL.

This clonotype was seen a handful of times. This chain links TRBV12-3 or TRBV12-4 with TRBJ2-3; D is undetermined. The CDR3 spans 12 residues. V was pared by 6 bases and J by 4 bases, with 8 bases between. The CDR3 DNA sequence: TGTGCCAGCAGCATTCGCGCAGATACGCAGTATTTT. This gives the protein CASSIRADTQYF.

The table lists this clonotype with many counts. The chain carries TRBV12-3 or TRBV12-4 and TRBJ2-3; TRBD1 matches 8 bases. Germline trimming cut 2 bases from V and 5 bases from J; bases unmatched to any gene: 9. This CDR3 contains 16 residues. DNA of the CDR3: TGTGCCAGCAGTTTACAGGGGGCGCTTCGATTAGATACGCAGTATTTT. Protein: CASSLQGALRLDTQYF.

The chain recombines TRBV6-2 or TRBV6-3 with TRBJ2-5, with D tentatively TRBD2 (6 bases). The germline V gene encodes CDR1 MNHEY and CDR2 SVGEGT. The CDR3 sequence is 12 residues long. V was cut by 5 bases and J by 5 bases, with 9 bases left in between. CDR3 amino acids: CASSKGGETQYF. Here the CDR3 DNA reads TGTGCCAGCAGTAAAGGAGGGGAGACCCAGTACTTC.